The rows below give T cell receptor beta chains drawn from one sample of a study of molecular identifiers for immune sequencing clone quantification. TCRdb reanalysed the PCR reads using MiXCR and keeps one entry per CDR3 protein. This sample carries nearly 650,000 distinct CDR3 sequences, around 25% of them seen once, and the ten largest clones take 0.7% to 0.95%. The sequencing sample was made of naive CD8+ T cells from blood, with Jurkat cell RNA spiked in. The receptor source for this set is a human donor in good health. Some libraries in this study had Jurkat cell RNA spiked in. Both conserved end residues are part of each CDR3. Fields, in order: D gene, V gene, clone size, J gene, CDR3 DNA, CDR3 protein. D genes are given only for firm matches. Only part of the rows carry a size: once, few, many, or a class if the clone is expanded.

-,TRBV28,many,TRBJ2-3,TGTGCCAGCAGTCTTCTCCGGGGGCGCCCAGATACGCAGTATTTT,CASSLLRGRPDTQYF
-,TRBV7-9,many,TRBJ2-3,TGTGCCAGCAGCTTCGGCGACACCTACACAGATACGCAGTATTTT,CASSFGDTYTDTQYF
-,TRBV12-3/TRBV12-4,few,TRBJ2-4,TGTGCCAGCACCAACTCCGGGCGGGGACTAGCCAAAAACATTCAGTACTTC,CASTNSGRGLAKNIQYF
TRBD1,TRBV20-1,few,TRBJ1-2,TGCAGTGCTGCCGGTGACAGGGAAGAAGACTATGGCTACACCTTC,CSAAGDREEDYGYTF
TRBD1,TRBV29-1,-,TRBJ2-7,TGCAGCGTATCGGGGACAGGGGATATTGGTACCTACGAGCAGTACTTC,CSVSGTGDIGTYEQYF
TRBD1,TRBV9,-,TRBJ2-2,TGTGCCAGCAGCATAGACAGGGCGAACACCGGGGAGCTGTTTTTT,CASSIDRANTGELFF
-,TRBV5-1,many,TRBJ2-1,TGCGCCAGCAGCTTCTCTCGTAATGAGCAGTTCTTC,CASSFSRNEQFF
TRBD2,TRBV27,-,TRBJ2-1,TGTGCCAGCAGTTTATTGGGAGCGGGAGCCTACAATGAGCAGTTCTTC,CASSLLGAGAYNEQFF
-,TRBV29-1,-,TRBJ1-2,TGCGGCGTTGAAGATCCCAGGGGCTGGATTCGGGGCTACACCTTC,CGVEDPRGWIRGYTF
-,TRBV15,-,TRBJ1-1,TGTGCCACCAGCAGAGATAGGGCAGGGAACACTGAAGCTTTCTTT,CATSRDRAGNTEAFF
-,TRBV6-2/TRBV6-3,-,TRBJ2-1,TGTGCCAGCAGCCTGTCCGTCCTTCCCGTCGGTGAGCAGTTCTTC,CASSLSVLPVGEQFF
-,TRBV20-1,many,TRBJ2-1,TGCAGTGCTAGAATCGACGGTAGAGTGAGTGAGCAGTTCTTC,CSARIDGRVSEQFF
-,TRBV7-9,-,TRBJ2-5,TGTGCCAGCAGCTTTGCACGTGTGTCGGGGCGCACTCAAGAGACCCAGTACTTC,CASSFARVSGRTQETQYF
-,TRBV19,few,TRBJ2-2,TGTGCCAGTAGTATTGCGGTCACCGGGGAGCTGTTTTTT,CASSIAVTGELFF
-,TRBV7-3,-,TRBJ2-3,TGTGCCAGCAGCTTAGTACACGGAGGGGCCACAGATACGCAGTATTTT,CASSLVHGGATDTQYF
TRBD1,TRBV7-9,-,TRBJ2-2,TGTGCCAGCAGCTTCCCCGGGACAGGGGGCACCGGGGAGCTGTTTTTT,CASSFPGTGGTGELFF
TRBD1,TRBV2,many,TRBJ2-1,TGTGCCAGCAGTGAGGGGCAGGGGGCCATCCATGAGCAGTTCTTC,CASSEGQGAIHEQFF
TRBD2,TRBV12-3/TRBV12-4,-,TRBJ2-3,TGTGCCAGCAGTTTAGGTTCTAGCGGGGGGACAGATACGCAGTATTTT,CASSLGSSGGTDTQYF
-,TRBV20-1,-,TRBJ2-2,TGCAGTGCCTTAAAGCCGACCCCCGGGGAGCTGTTTTTT,CSALKPTPGELFF
-,TRBV7-8,many,TRBJ2-5,TGTGCCAGCAACCCAAGCCCCAGCCAAGAGACCCAGTACTTC,CASNPSPSQETQYF
-,TRBV2,-,TRBJ1-1,TGTGCCAGCAGTGAAATGGGGGTTCTCATGAGCACTGAAGCTTTCTTT,CASSEMGVLMSTEAFF
-,TRBV11-2,-,TRBJ2-3,TGTGCCAGCAGCCCACCCCCAGCCCCAGATACGCAGTATTTT,CASSPPPAPDTQYF
TRBD2,TRBV6-2/TRBV6-3,many,TRBJ2-7,TGTGCCAGCAGGCCCGGGACTAGCGGATCCTACGAGCAGTACTTC,CASRPGTSGSYEQYF
TRBD1,TRBV15,-,TRBJ2-1,TGTGCCACCAGCAGTCGGGGTTTGGGGACAGCGATTCCCAATGAGCAGTTCTTC,CATSSRGLGTAIPNEQFF
-,TRBV6-2/TRBV6-3,many,TRBJ2-1,TGTGCCAGCAGCTCCGGGACCGGGGTGTTCTTC,CASSSGTGVFF
TRBD2,TRBV4-3,few,TRBJ2-3,TGCGCCAGCAGCCAAGACGTCCTAGCGGGAGAATGGACAGATACGCAGTATTTT,CASSQDVLAGEWTDTQYF
TRBD2,TRBV5-1,-,TRBJ2-1,TGCGCCAGCAGCGCCAAGCGGGACGTCCCCTACAATGAGCAGTTCTTC,CASSAKRDVPYNEQFF
TRBD2,TRBV4-1,few,TRBJ2-1,TGCGCCAGCAGCCAACAGACTAGCGACTCCTACAATGAGCAGTTCTTC,CASSQQTSDSYNEQFF
TRBD2,TRBV2,few,TRBJ2-5,TGTGCCGGATCCTCAGCGGGATGGGAGACCCAGTACTTC,CAGSSAGWETQYF
-,TRBV9,many,TRBJ2-2,TGTGCCAGCAGCGTAGCTAGGGAGAACACCGGGGAGCTGTTTTTT,CASSVARENTGELFF
-,TRBV4-3,many,TRBJ1-3,TGCGCCAGCAGCCAAACGGCCGCCCCTGGGTCCTCTGGAAACACCATATATTTT,CASSQTAAPGSSGNTIYF
TRBD1,TRBV5-1,many,TRBJ1-1,TGCGCCAGCAGCTTGGCGCGGGGACAGATGAACACTGAAGCTTTCTTT,CASSLARGQMNTEAFF
TRBD1,TRBV7-8,many,TRBJ2-3,TGTGCCAGCAGCACAGGGGGCGGGACGCAGTATTTT,CASSTGGGTQYF
-,TRBV28,-,TRBJ2-1,TGTGCCAGCAGTTTCCCGGGACGGGGTTCGTTTATCCGGGAGCTTGGGCAGTTCTTC,CASSFPGRGSFIRELGQFF
-,TRBV4-1,few,TRBJ2-1,TGCGCCAGCAGCGACGTAGGGAATGAGCAGTTCTTC,CASSDVGNEQFF
-,TRBV4-3,many,TRBJ1-2,TGCGCCAGCAGCCAAGCAGGGGTCGGCTATGGCTACACCTTC,CASSQAGVGYGYTF
-,TRBV30,-,TRBJ2-5,TGTGCCTGGAGTGCGGTTGGACAGATCCAAGAGACCCAGTACTTC,CAWSAVGQIQETQYF
TRBD2,TRBV7-9,few,TRBJ2-1,TGTGCCAGCAGCCCAATTGGAGCGGGAGGGGAGGGGGGAAGCTACAATGAGCAGTTCTTC,CASSPIGAGGEGGSYNEQFF
-,TRBV27,-,TRBJ2-3,TGTGCCAGCAGTTTGTTAACGGGAATGCTGGATACGCAGTATTTT,CASSLLTGMLDTQYF
TRBD1,TRBV5-1,many,TRBJ2-7,TGCGCCAGCAGCTGGACAGGGGGCGAGGGCTACGAGCAGTACTTC,CASSWTGGEGYEQYF
-,TRBV6-5,few,TRBJ1-4,TGTGCCAGCAGTCCCGAAAGTCGCGATGAAAAACTGTTTTTT,CASSPESRDEKLFF
-,TRBV7-6,-,TRBJ2-7,TGTGCCAGCAGCCCCCCGACAGTGAACTACGAGCAGTACTTC,CASSPPTVNYEQYF
TRBD1,TRBV2,many,TRBJ1-1,TGTGCCAGCAGTGAAATTTACAGGGGACGCACTGAAGCTTTCTTT,CASSEIYRGRTEAFF
-,TRBV27,many,TRBJ2-1,TGTGCCAGCGTCTCTAGCGTCGATGAGCAGTTCTTC,CASVSSVDEQFF
-,TRBV6-6,many,TRBJ1-4,TGTGCCAGCAGTCGCCGACACGAAACAACTAATGAAAAACTGTTTTTT,CASSRRHETTNEKLFF
-,TRBV11-2,few,TRBJ2-7,TGTGCCAGCAGCTTAGAGGGCCCCATGGAGCAGTACTTC,CASSLEGPMEQYF
-,TRBV19,many,TRBJ2-7,TGTGCCAGTAGTATCGAGGTCGGGGGTGATTACGAGCAGTACTTC,CASSIEVGGDYEQYF
TRBD2,TRBV4-3,many,TRBJ2-5,TGCGCCAGCAGCCAAGATTTTACGGGCGGGAGGGAAAAAGAGACCCAGTACTTC,CASSQDFTGGREKETQYF